The source of this T cell receptor beta chain is a study of human T cells and chemical hapten exposure. Study context: Affected patients, primarily female, had alopecia areata, totalis or universalis. Whole-study findings and limits: Relative to controls, expanded TCRs formed significantly more large CDR3 similarity clusters.

Individual cDNA molecules (in the library) carried attached unique molecular identifiers. TCRdb itself ran the RACE reads through MiXCR, one entry per CDR3 protein. The repertoire has some 38,000 distinct CDR3 sequences, more than 9% of them found once; the top ten carry 26%. Documented time point: patch test 3, about 24 weeks after DPC sensitization. Treatment given: therapeutic diphenylcyclopropenone sensitization with weekly scalp DPC. The study extracted total RNA from unfractionated whole blood. In the case of this clonotype: Its antigen is currently unknown.

This specimen was whole blood, taken in connection with sensitization to the hapten diphenylcyclopropenone (DPC). The sequence derives from a man aged 45 to 65 with alopecia areata. Some clones in this sample may be carry-over from other donors' samples.

The CDR3 sequence: CASSQDLEQGGEQYF. The CDR3 coding sequence is TGCGCCAGCAGCCAAGATCTCGAACAGGGAGGTGAGCAGTACTTC. The rearrangement links TRBV4-3 to TRBJ2-7; possibly TRBD1 or TRBD2 for D (6 bases each). CDR3 length: 15 amino acids. Per the germline V gene, CDR1 is LGHNA and CDR2 is YSLEER. The V end lost 0 bases, the J end lost 7 bases, and 16 bases lay between the germline ends.